This TCR beta chain is drawn from a study of blood T cell repertoires in COVID-19. Study-level background: There were acute and convalescent COVID-19 samples, and they came from the United States, Italy and Spain. The analysed material was cDNA or gDNA that came from T cells, B-cell-depleted T cells, or PBMCs.

Germline V gene lookup returns CDR1 SNHLY and CDR2 FYNNEI. Trimming shortened V by 4 bases and J by 1 base, and 10 bases separated the two germline ends. The CDR3 runs to 14 residues. In the original processing: Quantification of nucleated cells was approximated via reference gene primer amplification. The table came from immunoSEQ multiplex PCR; TCRdb's copy has only in-frame clones and leaves some out. The V and J calls and the clone size are those of that table, but D and trimming were determined from the DNA. There are about 38,000 clones in the sample; around 87% occur only once, and about 25% lies in the top ten.

The rearrangement links TRBV2 to TRBJ1-1, with a weak D call TRBD1 (5 bases). This clonotype was sampled from a man in his sixties with active or convalescent COVID-19. The sample was peripheral blood. The chain's CDR3 is CASSVDRWNTEAFF. In DNA form, the CDR3 reads TGTGCCAGCAGTGTTGACAGATGGAACACTGAAGCTTTCTTT. The full variable domain, with the rest looked up from reference TRBV2 and TRBJ1-1, is EPEVTQTPSHQVTQMGQEVILRCVPISNHLYFYWYRQILGQKVEFLVSFYNNEISEKSEIFDDQFSVERPDGSNFTLKIRSTKLEDSAMYFCASSVDRWNTEAFFGQGTRLTVV.